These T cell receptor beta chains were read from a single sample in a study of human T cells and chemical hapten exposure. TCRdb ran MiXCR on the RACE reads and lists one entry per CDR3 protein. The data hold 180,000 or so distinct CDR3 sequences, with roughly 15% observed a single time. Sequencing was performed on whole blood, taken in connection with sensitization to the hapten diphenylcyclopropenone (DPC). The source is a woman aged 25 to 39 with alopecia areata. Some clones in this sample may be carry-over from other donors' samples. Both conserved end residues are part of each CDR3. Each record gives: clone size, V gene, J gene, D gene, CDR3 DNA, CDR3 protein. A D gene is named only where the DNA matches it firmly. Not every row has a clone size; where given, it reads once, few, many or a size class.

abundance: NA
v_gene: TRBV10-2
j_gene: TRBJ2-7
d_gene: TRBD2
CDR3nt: TGCGCCAGCGGCTCTAGCGGGGGTTTCCCCCTCTACGAGCAGTACTTC
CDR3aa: CASGSSGGFPLYEQYF

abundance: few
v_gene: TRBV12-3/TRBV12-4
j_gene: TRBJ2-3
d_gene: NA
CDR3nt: TGTGCCAGCAGTTTAGGGTACACAGATACGCAGTATTTT
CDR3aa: CASSLGYTDTQYF

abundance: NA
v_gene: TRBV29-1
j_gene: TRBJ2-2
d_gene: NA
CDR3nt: TGCAGCGTTGAAGACAGGGCAATCACCGGGGAGCTGTTTTTT
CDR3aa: CSVEDRAITGELFF

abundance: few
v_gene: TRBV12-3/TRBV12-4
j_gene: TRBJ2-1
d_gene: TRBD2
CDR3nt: TGTGCCAGCAGTTCATTTACTAGCGAGGAGCAGTTCTTC
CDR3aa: CASSSFTSEEQFF

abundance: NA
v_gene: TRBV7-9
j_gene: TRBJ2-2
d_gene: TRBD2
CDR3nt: TGTGCCAGCAGCTTACCCGGACTAGCGGGGTCCGGGGAGCTGTTTTTT
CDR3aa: CASSLPGLAGSGELFF

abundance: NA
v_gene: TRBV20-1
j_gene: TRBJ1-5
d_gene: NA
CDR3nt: TGCAGTGCTAGAACAGGCGCCCAGCCCCAGCATTTT
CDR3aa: CSARTGAQPQHF

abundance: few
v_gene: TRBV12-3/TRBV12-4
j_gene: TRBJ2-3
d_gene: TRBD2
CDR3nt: TGTGCCAGCAGTCTGAGACTAGCGGGGGCCTCCACAGATACGCAGTATTTT
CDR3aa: CASSLRLAGASTDTQYF

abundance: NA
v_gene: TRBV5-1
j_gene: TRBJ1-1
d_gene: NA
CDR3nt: TGCGCCAGCAGCTCCCTACCGAACACTGAAGCTTTCTTT
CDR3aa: CASSSLPNTEAFF

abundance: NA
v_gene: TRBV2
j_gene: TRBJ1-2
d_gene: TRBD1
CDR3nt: TGTGCCAGCAGTAACACGGGACAGGGAGGGGACTATGGCTACACCTTC
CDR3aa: CASSNTGQGGDYGYTF

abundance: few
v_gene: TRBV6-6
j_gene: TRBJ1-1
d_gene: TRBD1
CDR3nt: TGTGCCAGCCAGGACAGGTGGGGGAACACTGAAGCTTTCTTT
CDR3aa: CASQDRWGNTEAFF

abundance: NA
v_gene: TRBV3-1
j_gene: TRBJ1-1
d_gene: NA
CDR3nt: TGTGCCAGCTCACAACGGACTGGGGAAGCTTTCTTT
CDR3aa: CASSQRTGEAFF

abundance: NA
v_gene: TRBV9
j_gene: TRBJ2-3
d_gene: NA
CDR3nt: TGTGCCAGCAGCGGCTCCCTAGGCACTACGCAGTATTTT
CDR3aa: CASSGSLGTTQYF

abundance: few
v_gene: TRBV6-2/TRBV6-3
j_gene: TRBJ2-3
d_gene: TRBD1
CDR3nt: TGTGCCAGCAGTAACCCGAACCTGACAGGGGTCCATACGCAGTATTTT
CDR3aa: CASSNPNLTGVHTQYF

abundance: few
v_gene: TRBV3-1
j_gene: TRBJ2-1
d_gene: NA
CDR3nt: TGTGCCAGCAGCCAAGATTACTTCGGCGAGCAGTTCTTC
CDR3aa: CASSQDYFGEQFF

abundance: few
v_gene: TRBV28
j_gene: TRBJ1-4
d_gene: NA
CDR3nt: TGTGCCAGCAGTTTGGGAGGGACAAGAACTAATGAAAAACTGTTTTTT
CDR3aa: CASSLGGTRTNEKLFF

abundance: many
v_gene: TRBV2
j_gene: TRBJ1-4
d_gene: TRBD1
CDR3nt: TGTGCCAGCAGGGCAACGACAGGGGGTGAAAAACTGTTTTTT
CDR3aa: CASRATTGGEKLFF

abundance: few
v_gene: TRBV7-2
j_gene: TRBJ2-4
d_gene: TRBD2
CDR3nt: TGTGCCAGCAGCCCGGGACTAGCCGATAAAAACATTCAGTACTTC
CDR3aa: CASSPGLADKNIQYF

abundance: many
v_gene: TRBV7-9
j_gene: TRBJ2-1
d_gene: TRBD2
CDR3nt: TGTGCCATTCGGGCTAGCGGGGGTTACAATGAGCAGTTCTTC
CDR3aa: CAIRASGGYNEQFF

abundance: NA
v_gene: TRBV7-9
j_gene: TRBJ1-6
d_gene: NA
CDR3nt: TGTGCCAGCAGCTTCGCGGGCCTCTCGAGGGAATCACCCCTCCACTTT
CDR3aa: CASSFAGLSRESPLHF

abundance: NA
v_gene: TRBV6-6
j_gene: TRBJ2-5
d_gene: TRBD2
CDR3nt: TGTGCCAGCAGTTACGCTAGCGGAGAAGAGACCCAGTACTTC
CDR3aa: CASSYASGEETQYF

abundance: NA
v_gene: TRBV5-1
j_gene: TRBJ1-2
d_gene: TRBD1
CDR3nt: TGCGCCAGCAGCATCTCAGGACAGGGGCAGAACTATGGCTACACCTTC
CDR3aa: CASSISGQGQNYGYTF

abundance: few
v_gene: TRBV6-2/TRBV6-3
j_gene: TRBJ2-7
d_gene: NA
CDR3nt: TGTGCCAGCAGTTACTCGCAGTTCTCTTACGAGCAGTACTTC
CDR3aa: CASSYSQFSYEQYF

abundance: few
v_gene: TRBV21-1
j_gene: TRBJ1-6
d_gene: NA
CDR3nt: TGTGCCAGCAGCAAGCTTAGAGTGCACGGGTCACCCCTCCACTTT
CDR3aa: CASSKLRVHGSPLHF

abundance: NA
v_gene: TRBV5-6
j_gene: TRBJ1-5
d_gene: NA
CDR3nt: TGTGCCAGCAGCTTGGGCTACGGACGGAGCAATCAGCCCCAGCATTTT
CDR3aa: CASSLGYGRSNQPQHF

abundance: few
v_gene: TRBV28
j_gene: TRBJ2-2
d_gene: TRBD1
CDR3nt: TGTGCCAGCAGTTTAGAGGCAGGGGGAAAAACCGGGGAGCTGTTTTTT
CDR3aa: CASSLEAGGKTGELFF

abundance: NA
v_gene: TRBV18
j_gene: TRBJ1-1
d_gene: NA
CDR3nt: TGTGCCAGCTCATCCTTGGGGAACACTGAAGCTTTCTTT
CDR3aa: CASSSLGNTEAFF

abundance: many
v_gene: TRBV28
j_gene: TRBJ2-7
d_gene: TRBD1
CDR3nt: TGTGCCAGCAGGGGGGACAGGGACGAGCAGTACTTC
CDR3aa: CASRGDRDEQYF

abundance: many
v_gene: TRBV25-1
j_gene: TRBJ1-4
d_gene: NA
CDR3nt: TGTGCCAGCAGTGAAAGGGCTAGGGGCAATGAAAAACTGTTTTTT
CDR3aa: CASSERARGNEKLFF

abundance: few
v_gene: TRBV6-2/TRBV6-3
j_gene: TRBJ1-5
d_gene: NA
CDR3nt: TGTGCCAGCAGTTACTCGGGGGTGAGCAATCAGCCCCAGCATTTT
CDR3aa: CASSYSGVSNQPQHF

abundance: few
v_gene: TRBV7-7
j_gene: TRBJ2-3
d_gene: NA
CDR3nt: TGTGCCAGCAGCTTGAACACAGGAAGGGGAGATACGCAGTATTTT
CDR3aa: CASSLNTGRGDTQYF

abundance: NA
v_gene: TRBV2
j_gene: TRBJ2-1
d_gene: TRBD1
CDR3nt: TGTGCCAGCAGTGGTCCCGGGACAGGTGACTACAATGAGCAGTTCTTC
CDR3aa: CASSGPGTGDYNEQFF

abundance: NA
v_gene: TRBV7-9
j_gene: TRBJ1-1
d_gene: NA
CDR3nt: TGTGCCAGCAGCTTCACTCAGCCGGGCACTGAAGCTTTCTTT
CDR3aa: CASSFTQPGTEAFF

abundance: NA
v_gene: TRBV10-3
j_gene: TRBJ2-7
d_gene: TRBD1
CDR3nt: TGTGCCATCAGTGATCGCTCCAAATTGACAGGGGCCTACGAGCAGTACTTC
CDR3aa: CAISDRSKLTGAYEQYF

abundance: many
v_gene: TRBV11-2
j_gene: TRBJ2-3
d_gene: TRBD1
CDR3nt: TGTGCCAGCAGCTTGACAGGGGCAGATACGCAGTATTTT
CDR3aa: CASSLTGADTQYF

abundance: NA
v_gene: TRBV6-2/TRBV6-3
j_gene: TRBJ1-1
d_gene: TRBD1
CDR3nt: TGTGCCAGCAGGGACAGGGAAGCTTTCTTT
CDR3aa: CASRDREAFF

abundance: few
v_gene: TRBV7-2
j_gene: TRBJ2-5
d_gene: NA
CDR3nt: TGTGTCAGCAGCTTAGAAACTTTGTGGAAGACCCAGTACTTC
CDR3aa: CVSSLETLWKTQYF

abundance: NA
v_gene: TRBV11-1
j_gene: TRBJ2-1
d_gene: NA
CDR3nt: TGTGCCAGCAGCTCCAGGACGGGATACAATGAGCAGTTCTTC
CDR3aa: CASSSRTGYNEQFF

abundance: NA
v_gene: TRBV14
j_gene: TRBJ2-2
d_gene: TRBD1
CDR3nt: TGTGCCAGCAGCGATACTGGATACGGGACAGGGGGCACCGGGGAGCTGTTTTTT
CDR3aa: CASSDTGYGTGGTGELFF

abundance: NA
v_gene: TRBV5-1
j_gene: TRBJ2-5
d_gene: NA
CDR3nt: TGCGCCAGCAGCTTACGCGGGAAACAAGAGACCCAGTACTTC
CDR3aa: CASSLRGKQETQYF

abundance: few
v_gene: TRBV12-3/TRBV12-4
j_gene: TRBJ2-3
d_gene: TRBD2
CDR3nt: TGTGCCAGCAGTTTAGGAGGATCGCGGGGGGCGGCAGATACGCAGTATTTT
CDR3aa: CASSLGGSRGAADTQYF

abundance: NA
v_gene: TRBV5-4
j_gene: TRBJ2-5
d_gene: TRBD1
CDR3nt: TGTGCCAGCAGCTTGGTGACAGGGCGGCAAGAGACCCAGTACTTC
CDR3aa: CASSLVTGRQETQYF

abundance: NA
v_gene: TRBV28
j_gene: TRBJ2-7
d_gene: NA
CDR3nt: TGTGCCAGCAGTTCCCCCATGCTAGCCTACGAGCAGTACTTC
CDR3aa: CASSSPMLAYEQYF

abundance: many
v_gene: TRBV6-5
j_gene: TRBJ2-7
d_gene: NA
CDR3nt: TGTGCCAGCAGTTACTCGGGACCACCCAATCCATACGAGCAGTACTTC
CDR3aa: CASSYSGPPNPYEQYF

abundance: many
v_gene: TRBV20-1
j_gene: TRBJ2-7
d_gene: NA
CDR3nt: TGCAGTGCTAGCAGGCCGGGACAACGATCGGGGGAGCAGTACTTC
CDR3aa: CSASRPGQRSGEQYF

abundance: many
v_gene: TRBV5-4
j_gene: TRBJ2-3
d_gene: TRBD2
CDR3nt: TGTGCCAGCAGCTTCTACGGGGGGGCAGATACGCAGTATTTT
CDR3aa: CASSFYGGADTQYF

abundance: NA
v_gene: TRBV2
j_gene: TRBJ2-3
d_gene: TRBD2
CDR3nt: TGTGCCGGCCTCCGACTAGCGGGGCAAGGAGGGAACACAGATACGCAGTATTTT
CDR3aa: CAGLRLAGQGGNTDTQYF

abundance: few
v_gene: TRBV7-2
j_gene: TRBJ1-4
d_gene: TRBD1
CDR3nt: TGTGCCAGCAGCCGGGACAGGGGCGAGAAACTGTTTTTT
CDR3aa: CASSRDRGEKLFF

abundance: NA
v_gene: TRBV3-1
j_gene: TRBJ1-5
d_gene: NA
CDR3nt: TGTGCCAGCAGCCACTCTAATCAGCCCCAGCATTTT
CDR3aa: CASSHSNQPQHF

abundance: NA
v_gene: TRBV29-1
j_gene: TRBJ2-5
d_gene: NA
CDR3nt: TGCAGCGTTAAATCGTTCCAAGAGACCCAGTACTTC
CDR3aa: CSVKSFQETQYF

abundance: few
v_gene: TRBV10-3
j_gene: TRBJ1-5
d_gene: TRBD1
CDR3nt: TGTGCCATCAGTAAGGGACAGGGGAGCAATCAGCCCCAGCATTTT
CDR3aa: CAISKGQGSNQPQHF

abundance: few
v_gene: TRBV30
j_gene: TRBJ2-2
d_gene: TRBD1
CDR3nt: TGTGCCTGGAGACAGGGGGCGAACACCGGGGAGCTGTTTTTT
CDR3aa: CAWRQGANTGELFF